The rows below give T cell receptor beta chains drawn from one sample of a study of cytomegalovirus exposure and HLA in healthy donors. The assay was immunoSEQ multiplex PCR, and TCRdb's table has in-frame clones only and misses some. This table holds about 180,000 clones, roughly 77% found once. Sample: PBMCs. These receptors all stem from a woman in her 30s in good health and CMV-seronegative. CDR3s include the opening cysteine and the closing phenylalanine or tryptophan. The D gene is left open where the match is weak.

V,D,J,CDR3,DNA
TRBV4-3,NA,TRBJ2-7,CASSQARHGEQYF,TGCGCCAGCAGCCAAGCCCGACATGGCGAGCAGTACTTC
TRBV18,NA,TRBJ2-7,CASSDLPGVYEQYF,TGTGCCAGCTCAGATCTTCCAGGGGTTTACGAGCAGTACTTC
TRBV9,TRBD2,TRBJ2-1,CASSVGSGGVGEQFF,TGTGCCAGCAGCGTAGGTAGCGGGGGGGTTGGTGAGCAGTTCTTC
TRBV15,NA,TRBJ2-3,CATSREYTDTQYF,TGTGCCACCAGCAGAGAATACACAGATACGCAGTATTTT
TRBV6-1,NA,TRBJ2-4,CASSEGQGIIAKNIQYF,TGTGCCAGCAGTGAGGGGCAGGGGATAATAGCCAAAAACATTCAGTACTTC
TRBV7-9,TRBD1,TRBJ2-7,CASSSDRGYHEQYF,TGTGCCAGCAGCTCGGACAGGGGATACCACGAGCAGTACTTC
TRBV27,NA,TRBJ1-4,CASSFNVPTATNEKLFF,TGTGCCAGCAGTTTCAACGTTCCGACAGCCACTAATGAAAAACTGTTTTTT
TRBV9,NA,TRBJ2-1,CASSDDRTVYNEQFF,TGTGCCAGCAGCGATGACAGGACGGTCTACAATGAGCAGTTCTTC
TRBV7-6,NA,TRBJ1-2,CASSFPGVSDNGYTF,TGTGCCAGCAGCTTCCCGGGGGTTTCGGATAATGGCTACACCTTC
TRBV7-2,NA,TRBJ2-7,CASSLTSRGSYEQYF,TGTGCCAGCAGCTTGACTAGTCGGGGCTCCTACGAGCAGTACTTC
TRBV6-5,TRBD2,TRBJ2-7,CASSTSGGSYEQYF,TGTGCCAGCAGCACGAGCGGGGGGTCCTACGAGCAGTACTTC
TRBV25-1,TRBD1,TRBJ1-6,CASSGGPTGLNSPLHF,TGTGCCAGCAGTGGGGGGCCGACAGGGTTAAATTCACCCCTCCACTTT
TRBV27,NA,TRBJ1-1,CASSLSRGHTEAFF,TGTGCCAGCAGTTTAAGCAGGGGACACACTGAAGCTTTCTTT
TRBV27,NA,TRBJ1-4,CASSSTGKTTTNEKLFF,TGTGCCAGCAGTTCGACAGGCAAGACGACGACTAATGAAAAACTGTTTTTT
TRBV7-9,NA,TRBJ1-6,CASSLAGEYNSPLHF,TGTGCCAGCAGCTTAGCCGGGGAGTATAATTCACCCCTCCACTTT
TRBV7-8,TRBD2,TRBJ2-1,CASSLGLAGGLNEQFF,TGTGCCAGCAGCTTAGGACTAGCGGGGGGTTTAAATGAGCAGTTCTTC
TRBV6-1,NA,TRBJ1-6,CASRERPTDHAPLHF,TGTGCCAGCAGGGAAAGACCGACAGATCATGCACCCCTCCACTTT
TRBV19,NA,TRBJ1-1,CASSIDRNTEAFF,TGTGCCAGTAGTATAGACAGAAACACTGAAGCTTTCTTT
TRBV7-3,NA,TRBJ2-1,CASSPRGRGGLWGEQFF,TGTGCCAGCAGCCCTCGGGGGAGGGGGGGCCTATGGGGTGAGCAGTTCTTC
TRBV7-7,NA,TRBJ1-1,CASSLTGLTEAFF,TGTGCCAGCAGCTTAACGGGGTTGACTGAAGCTTTCTTT
TRBV6-1,TRBD1,TRBJ2-6,CAGGRGPGANVLTF,TGTGCCGGGGGAAGGGGGCCTGGGGCCAACGTCCTGACTTTC
TRBV7-3,NA,TRBJ2-7,CASSRGTNYEQYF,TGTGCCAGCAGCCGAGGGACAAACTACGAGCAGTACTTC